This T cell receptor beta chain was captured by sequencing in a study of T cell repertoires in cytomegalovirus infection (dated by TCRdb to the late 2010s). Study-wide context: The peptide stimulations were aimed at well-studied HLA-B-restricted epitopes as well as recently identified HLA-C-restricted CMV epitopes, whose presentation resists viral immunomodulation. Donor HLA type was relevant to the analysis, as public TCR beta signatures indicated carriage of CMV infection together with the matching HLA type. Results and caveats for the whole study, not just this receptor: Cumulative frequency of public TCR beta family members discriminated carriers of CMV infection plus the relevant HLA type in this cohort and an independent roughly 330-donor cohort. The ex vivo response was dominated by HLA-C-restricted CMV-specific TCR beta clonotypes, which also provided the single most frequent clonotype in two of eight donors.

This clonotype was seen only a few times. What antigen it recognizes has not been identified. The sample holds no much larger clone one base away, and base qualities are not on file. Sequencing used an Illumina HiSeq 1500. The public reads were reanalyzed by TCRdb: fastp trimming at Q25, MiXCR alignment, in-frame beta chains only. Every CDR3 protein is listed once, alongside the most common genes and DNA of its rows. The table for this sample lists around 710,000 distinct CDR3 sequences; about 28% of them were counted only once. About an eighth of the sample lies in the top ten. CDR1 and CDR2 are drawn from the germline V gene: MNHEY, SVGAGI. The CDR3 covers 17 residues, taking in both the cysteine and the valine. The sequence is cut down to CDR3 DNA, 51 bases in frame from base 1. V lost 2 bases and J lost 2 bases; the stretch between them is 19 bases long. What the treatment or condition label conveys for this sample: in vitro stimulation with specific CMV peptide epitopes to enrich CMV-specific T cells.

The V gene is TRBV6-5 and the J gene is TRBJ2-7, with a tentative D gene TRBD1 over 5 matching bases. The sample consisted of cultured CD8+ T cells from PBMCs, taken from culture after CMV antigen stimulation. The clonotype comes from a human donor in good health (CMV status not recorded). Some clones in this sample may be carry-over from other donors' samples. The DNA reads TGTGCCAGCAGTTACCTGAGGACGCAGAAGGGGCCCTACGAGCAGTACGTC. Its translation reads: CASSYLRTQKGPYEQYV.